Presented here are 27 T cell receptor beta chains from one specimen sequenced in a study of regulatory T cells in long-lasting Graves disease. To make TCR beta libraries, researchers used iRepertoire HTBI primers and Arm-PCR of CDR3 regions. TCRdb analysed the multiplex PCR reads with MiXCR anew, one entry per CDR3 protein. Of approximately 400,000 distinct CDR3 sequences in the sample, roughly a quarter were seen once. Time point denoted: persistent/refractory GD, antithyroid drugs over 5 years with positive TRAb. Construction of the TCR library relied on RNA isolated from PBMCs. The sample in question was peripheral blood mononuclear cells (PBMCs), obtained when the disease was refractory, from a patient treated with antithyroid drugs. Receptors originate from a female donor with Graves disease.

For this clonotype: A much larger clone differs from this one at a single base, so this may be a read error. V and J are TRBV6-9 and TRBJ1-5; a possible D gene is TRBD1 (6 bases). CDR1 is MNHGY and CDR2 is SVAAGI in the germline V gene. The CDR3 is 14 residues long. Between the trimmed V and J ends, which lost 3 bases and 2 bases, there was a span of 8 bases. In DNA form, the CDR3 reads TGTGCCAGCAGTTACGAGGGGGGCAATCAGCCCCAGCATTTT. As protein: CASSYEGGNQPQHF.

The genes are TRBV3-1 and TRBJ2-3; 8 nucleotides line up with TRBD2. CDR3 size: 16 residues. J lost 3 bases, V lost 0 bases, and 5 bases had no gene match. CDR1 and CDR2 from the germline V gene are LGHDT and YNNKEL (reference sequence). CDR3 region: CASSQDTPGGTDTQYF. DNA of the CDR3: TGTGCCAGCAGCCAAGATACCCCGGGAGGGACAGATACGCAGTATTTT.

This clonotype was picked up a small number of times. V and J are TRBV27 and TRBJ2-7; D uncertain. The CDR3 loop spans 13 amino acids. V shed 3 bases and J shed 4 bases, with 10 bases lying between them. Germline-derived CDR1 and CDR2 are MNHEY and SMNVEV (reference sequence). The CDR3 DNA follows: TGTGCCAGCAGTTTTATGGTGGGGTACGAGCAGTACTTC. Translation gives CASSFMVGYEQYF.

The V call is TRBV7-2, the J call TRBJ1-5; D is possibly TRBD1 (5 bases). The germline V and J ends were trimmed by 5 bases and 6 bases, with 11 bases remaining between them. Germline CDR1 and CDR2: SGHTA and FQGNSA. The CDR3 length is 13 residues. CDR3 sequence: CASSLGDAQPQHF. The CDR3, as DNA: TGTGCCAGCAGCCTAGGGGACGCTCAGCCCCAGCATTTT. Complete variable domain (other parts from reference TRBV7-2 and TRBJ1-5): GAGVSQSPSNKVTEKGKDVELRCDPISGHTALYWYRQSLGQGLEFLIYFQGNSAPDKSGLPSDRFSAERTGGSVSTLTIQRTQQEDSAVYLCASSLGDAQPQHFGDGTRLSIL.

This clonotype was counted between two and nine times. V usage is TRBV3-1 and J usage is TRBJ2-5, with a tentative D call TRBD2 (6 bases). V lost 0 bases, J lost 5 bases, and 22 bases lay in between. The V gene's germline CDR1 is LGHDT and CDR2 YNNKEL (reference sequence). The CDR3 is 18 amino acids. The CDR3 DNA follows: TGTGCCAGCAGCCAAGATACGGGGGTACCTGCCGTCGTCGAGACCCAGTACTTC. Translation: CASSQDTGVPAVVETQYF.

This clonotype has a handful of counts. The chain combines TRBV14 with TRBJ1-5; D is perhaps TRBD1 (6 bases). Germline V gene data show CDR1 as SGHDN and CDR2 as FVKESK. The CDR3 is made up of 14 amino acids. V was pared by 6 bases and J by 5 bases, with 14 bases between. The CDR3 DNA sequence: TGTGCCAGCAGTCGCTGGACAGAAGATCAGCCCCAGCATTTT. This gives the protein CASSRWTEDQPQHF. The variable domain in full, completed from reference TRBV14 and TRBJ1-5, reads EAGVTQFPSHSVIEKGQTVTLRCDPISGHDNLYWYRRVMGKEIKFLLHFVKESKQDESGMPNNRFLAERTGGTYSTLKVQPAELEDSGVYFCASSRWTEDQPQHFGDGTRLSIL.

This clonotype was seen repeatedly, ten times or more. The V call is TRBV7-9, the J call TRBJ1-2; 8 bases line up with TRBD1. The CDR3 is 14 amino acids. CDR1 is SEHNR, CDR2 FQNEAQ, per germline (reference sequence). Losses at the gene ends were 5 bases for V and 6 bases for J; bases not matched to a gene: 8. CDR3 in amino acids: CASSARRDRNGYTF. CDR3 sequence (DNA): TGTGCCAGCAGCGCACGCCGGGACAGGAATGGCTACACCTTC.

The CDR3 is CASSQEGRYDEKLFF. CDR3 nucleotides: TGCGCCAGCAGCCAAGAAGGAAGGTACGATGAAAAACTGTTTTTT. The gene calls are TRBV4-1 and TRBJ1-4; D is ambiguous. CDR1 and CDR2 from the germline V gene are MGHRA and YSYEKL. Deletions cut 0 bases from V and 6 bases from J, with 11 bases between. CDR3 size: 15 residues.

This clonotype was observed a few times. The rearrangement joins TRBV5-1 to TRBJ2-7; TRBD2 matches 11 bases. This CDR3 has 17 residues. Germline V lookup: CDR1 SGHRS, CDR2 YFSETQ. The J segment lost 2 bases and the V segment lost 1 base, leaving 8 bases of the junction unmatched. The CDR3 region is CASSLSPGLAGAYEQYF. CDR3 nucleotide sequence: TGCGCCAGCAGCTTGAGCCCCGGACTAGCGGGCGCCTACGAGCAGTACTTC.

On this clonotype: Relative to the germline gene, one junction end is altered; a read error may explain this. The chain's CDR3 is CVSSPFNVGGGQPQHF. CDR3 coding DNA: TGTGTCAGCAGTCCTTTCAACGTGGGGGGTGGACAGCCCCAGCATTTT. This sequence joins TRBV12-3 or TRBV12-4 and TRBJ1-5; the D gene is possibly TRBD1 (5 bases). This CDR3 comprises 16 residues.

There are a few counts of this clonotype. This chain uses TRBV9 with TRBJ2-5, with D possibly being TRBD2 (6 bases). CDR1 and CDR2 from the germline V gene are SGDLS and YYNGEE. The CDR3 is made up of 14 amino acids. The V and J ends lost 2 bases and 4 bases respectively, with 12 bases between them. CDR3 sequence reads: CASSVGRTTETQYF. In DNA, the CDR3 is TGTGCCAGCAGCGTCGGGAGAACTACAGAGACCCAGTACTTC. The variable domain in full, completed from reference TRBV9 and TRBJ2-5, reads DSGVTQTPKHLITATGQRVTLRCSPRSGDLSVYWYQQSLDQGLQFLIQYYNGEERAKGNILERFSAQQFPDLHSELNLSSLELGDSALYFCASSVGRTTETQYFGPGTRLLVL.

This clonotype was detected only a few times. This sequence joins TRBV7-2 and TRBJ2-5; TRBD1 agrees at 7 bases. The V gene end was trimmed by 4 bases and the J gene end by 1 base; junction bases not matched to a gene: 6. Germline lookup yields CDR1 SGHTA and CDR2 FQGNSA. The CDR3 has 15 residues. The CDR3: CASSSQTGTQETQYF. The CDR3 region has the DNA TGTGCCAGCAGCTCTCAGACAGGGACCCAAGAGACCCAGTACTTC.

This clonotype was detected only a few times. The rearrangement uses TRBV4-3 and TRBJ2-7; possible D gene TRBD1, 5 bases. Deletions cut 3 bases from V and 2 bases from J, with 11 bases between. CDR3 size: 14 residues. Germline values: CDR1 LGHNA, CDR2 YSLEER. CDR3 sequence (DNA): TGCGCCAGCAGCCACACGACGGACACCTACGAGCAGTACTTC. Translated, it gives CASSHTTDTYEQYF.

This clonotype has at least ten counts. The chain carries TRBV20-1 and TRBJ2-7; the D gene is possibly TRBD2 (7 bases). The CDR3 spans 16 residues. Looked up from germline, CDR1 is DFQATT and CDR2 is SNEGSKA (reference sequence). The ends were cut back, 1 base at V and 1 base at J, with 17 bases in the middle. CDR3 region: CSARAPGEGQSYEQYF. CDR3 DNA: TGCAGTGCTAGAGCACCAGGGGAGGGGCAATCCTACGAGCAGTACTTC.

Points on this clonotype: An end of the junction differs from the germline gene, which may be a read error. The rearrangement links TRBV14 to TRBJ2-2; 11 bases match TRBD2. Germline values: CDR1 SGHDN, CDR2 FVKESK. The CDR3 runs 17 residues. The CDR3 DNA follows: TGCGAACGCGCCGTACTAGCGGGAGACCCGAACACCGGGGAGCTGTTTTTT. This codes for CERAVLAGDPNTGELFF.

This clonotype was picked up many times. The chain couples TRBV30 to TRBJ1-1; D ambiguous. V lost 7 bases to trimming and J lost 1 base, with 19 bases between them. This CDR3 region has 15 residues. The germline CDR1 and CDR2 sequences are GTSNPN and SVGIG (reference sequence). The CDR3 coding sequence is TGTGCCTCGGACGGGAGAGAGGCGCCGAACACTGAAGCTTTCTTT. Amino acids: CASDGREAPNTEAFF.

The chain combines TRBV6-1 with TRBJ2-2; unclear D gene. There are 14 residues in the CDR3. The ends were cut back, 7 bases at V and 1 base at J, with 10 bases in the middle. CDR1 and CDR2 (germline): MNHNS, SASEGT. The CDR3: CASISGWNTGELFF. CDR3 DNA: TGTGCCAGCATCTCCGGGTGGAACACCGGGGAGCTGTTTTTT.

CDR3 region: CATSRGPGGVYGYTF. The CDR3 DNA is TGTGCCACCAGCAGAGGCCCGGGGGGCGTCTATGGCTACACCTTC. The V and J genes are TRBV15 and TRBJ1-2; perhaps TRBD1 as D (6 bases). Germline V gives CDR1 LNHNV, CDR2 YYDKDF (reference sequence). The CDR3 extends over 15 amino acids. V was clipped by 1 base and J by 4 bases, with 13 bases between them.

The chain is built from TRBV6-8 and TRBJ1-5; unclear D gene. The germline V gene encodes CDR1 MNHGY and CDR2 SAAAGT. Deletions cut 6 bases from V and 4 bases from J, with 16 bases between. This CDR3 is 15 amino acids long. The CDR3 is CASRKKTGGNQPQHF. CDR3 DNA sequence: TGTGCCAGCAGGAAAAAGACGGGAGGGAATCAGCCCCAGCATTTT.

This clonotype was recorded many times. Written as DNA, the CDR3 is TGTGCCAGCAACCCGGTCCACGGAAACAATCAGCCCCAGCATTTT. Protein: CASNPVHGNNQPQHF. The rearrangement joins TRBV28 to TRBJ1-5; the D is unclear. The CDR3 contains 15 residues. Trimming cost V 7 bases and J 3 bases, with 16 bases left between them. CDR1 is MDHEN and CDR2 is SYDVKM in the germline V gene.

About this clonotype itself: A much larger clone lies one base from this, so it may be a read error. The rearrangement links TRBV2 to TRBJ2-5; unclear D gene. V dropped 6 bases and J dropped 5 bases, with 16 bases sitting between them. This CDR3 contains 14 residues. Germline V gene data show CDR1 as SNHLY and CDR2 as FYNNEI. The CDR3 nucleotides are TGTGCCAGCAGCTCCGGGCGTAGGGCTGAGACCCAGTACTTC. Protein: CASSSGRRAETQYF.

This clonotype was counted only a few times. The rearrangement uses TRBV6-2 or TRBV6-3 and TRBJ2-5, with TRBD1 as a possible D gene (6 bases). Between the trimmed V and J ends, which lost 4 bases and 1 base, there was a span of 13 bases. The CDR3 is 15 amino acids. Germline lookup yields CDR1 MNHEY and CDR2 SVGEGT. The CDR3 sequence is CASSSLDSLQETQYF. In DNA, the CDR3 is TGTGCCAGCAGTTCCCTGGACAGCCTCCAAGAGACCCAGTACTTC.

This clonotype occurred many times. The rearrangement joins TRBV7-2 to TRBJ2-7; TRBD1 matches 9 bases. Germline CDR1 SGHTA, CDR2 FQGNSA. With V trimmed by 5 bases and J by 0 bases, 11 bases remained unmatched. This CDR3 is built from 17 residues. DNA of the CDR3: TGTGCCAGCAGCCCAAATAGGGGGACAGGGCGCTCCTACGAGCAGTACTTC. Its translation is CASSPNRGTGRSYEQYF.

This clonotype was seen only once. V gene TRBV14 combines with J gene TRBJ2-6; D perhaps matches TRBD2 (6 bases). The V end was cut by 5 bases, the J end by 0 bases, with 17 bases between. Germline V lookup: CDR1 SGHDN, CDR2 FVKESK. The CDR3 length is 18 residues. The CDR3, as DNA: TGTGCCAGCAGCAGCCGGGACTTCACACCCTCTGGGGCCAACGTCCTGACTTTC. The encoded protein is CASSSRDFTPSGANVLTF.

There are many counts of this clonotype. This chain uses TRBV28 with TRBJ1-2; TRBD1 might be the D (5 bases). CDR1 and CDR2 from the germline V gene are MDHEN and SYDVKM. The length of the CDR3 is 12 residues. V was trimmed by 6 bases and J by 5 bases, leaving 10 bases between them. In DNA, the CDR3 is TGTGCCAGCAGACCGGGGCAATATGGCTACACCTTC. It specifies CASRPGQYGYTF.

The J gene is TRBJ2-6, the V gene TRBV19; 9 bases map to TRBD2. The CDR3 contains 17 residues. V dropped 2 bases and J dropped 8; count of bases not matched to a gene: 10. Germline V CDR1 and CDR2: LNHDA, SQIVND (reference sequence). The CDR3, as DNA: TGTGCCAGTAGTATAAAGTACGGAGGACTAGCGACCAACGTCCTGACTTTC. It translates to CASSIKYGGLATNVLTF.

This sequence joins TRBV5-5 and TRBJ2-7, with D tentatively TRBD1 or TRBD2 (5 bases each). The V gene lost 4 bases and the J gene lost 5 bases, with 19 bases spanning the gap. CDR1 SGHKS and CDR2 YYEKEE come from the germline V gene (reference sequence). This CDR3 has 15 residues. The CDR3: CASSRVFHQGDEQYF. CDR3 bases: TGTGCCAGCAGCCGTGTGTTCCACCAGGGAGACGAGCAGTACTTC. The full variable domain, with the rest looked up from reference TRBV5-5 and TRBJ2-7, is DAGVTQSPTHLIKTRGQQVTLRCSPISGHKSVSWYQQVLGQGPQFIFQYYEKEERGRGNFPDRFSARQFPNYSSELNVNALLLGDSALYLCASSRVFHQGDEQYFGPGTRLTVT.